The 14 T cell receptor beta chains given below trace back to one sample, sequenced in a study of blood T cell repertoires in COVID-19. The data were produced by immunoSEQ multiplex PCR, yet TCRdb's version contains in-frame clones alone and is incomplete. This table has some 250,000 clones, about 86% appearing once. The source material was peripheral blood. Receptors were obtained from a man aged 50-59 years with active or convalescent COVID-19.

This chain joins TRBV4-3 and TRBJ2-7; 9 bases agree with TRBD2. The V and J ends lost 0 bases and 0 bases, in that order; junction bases with no gene match: 9. This CDR3 is 18 amino acids long. Germline CDR1 reads LGHNA; CDR2 reads YSLEER. The CDR3 DNA reads TGCGCCAGCAGCCAAGAATCCCTCGCGGGGGGGTCCTCCTACGAGCAGTACTTC. Translating it yields CASSQESLAGGSSYEQYF.

The chain has TRBV6-5 and TRBJ1-2, with 7 positions matching TRBD1. Germline V gene data show CDR1 as MNHEY and CDR2 as SVGAGI. The CDR3 consists of 14 residues. Losses at the gene ends were 0 bases for V and 8 bases for J; bases not matched to a gene: 6. Written as DNA, the CDR3 is TGTGCCAGCAGTTACTCGATGACAGGGCGAGGCTACACCTTC. Its protein product is CASSYSMTGRGYTF.

This chain joins TRBV18 and TRBJ2-1, with 11 nucleotides matching TRBD1. The CDR3 is 15 residues long. Germline values: CDR1 KGHSH, CDR2 LQKENI. V shed 4 bases, J shed 6 bases, and the junction held 5 bases outside the gene matches. The CDR3 sequence is CASSLGQGDFNEQFF. CDR3 DNA: TGTGCCAGCTCACTGGGACAGGGGGATTTCAATGAGCAGTTCTTC. Looking up the rest from reference TRBV18 and TRBJ2-1 gives the full variable domain: NAGVMQNPRHLVRRRGQEARLRCSPMKGHSHVYWYRQLPEEGLKFMVYLQKENIIDESGMPKERFSAEFPKEGPSILRIQQVVRGDSAAYFCASSLGQGDFNEQFFGPGTRLTVL.

The chain has TRBV4-1 and TRBJ2-1; D perhaps matches TRBD2 (5 bases). V lost 4 bases, J lost 0 bases, and 10 bases lay in between. The CDR3 length is 15 residues. In germline, CDR1 is MGHRA, CDR2 YSYEKL. CDR3 sequence (DNA): TGCGCCAGCAGCCCCCCCGGGATCTCCTACAATGAGCAGTTCTTC. The encoded protein is CASSPPGISYNEQFF.

The chain recombines TRBV27 with TRBJ1-3; perhaps TRBD1 as D (5 bases). This CDR3 spans 14 amino acids. Trimming cost V 5 bases and J 0 bases, with 8 bases left between them. Germline V lookup: CDR1 MNHEY, CDR2 SMNVEV (reference sequence). The CDR3 coding sequence is TGTGCCAGCAGTGTAGGGGTCTCTGGAAACACCATATATTTT. Encoded protein: CASSVGVSGNTIYF.

V and J are TRBV19 and TRBJ1-4; TRBD1 agrees at 8 bases. There are 15 residues in the CDR3. Per the germline V gene, CDR1 is LNHDA and CDR2 is SQIVND (reference sequence). V lost 7 bases and J lost 4; bases outside the gene matches: 8. The CDR3 region is CASTPRTGFNEKLFF. DNA for the CDR3: TGTGCCAGTACCCCCCGGACAGGGTTTAATGAAAAACTGTTTTTT.

Of note for this clone: This CDR3 is also generated by other DNA sequences in the sample. The rearrangement uses TRBV9 and TRBJ2-3; D is undetermined. Trimming stripped 0 bases from V and 3 bases from J, with 5 bases between. Germline loops: CDR1 SGDLS, CDR2 YYNGEE. The CDR3 covers 13 residues. CDR3 region: CASSVGPTDTQYF. The DNA for the CDR3 is TGTGCCAGCAGCGTAGGGCCTACAGATACGCAGTATTTT.

The chain has TRBV5-8 and TRBJ2-5; possible D gene TRBD1, 6 bases. V lost 0 bases, J lost 0 bases, and 9 bases lay in between. The germline gives CDR1 SGHTS, CDR2 YDEGEE. CDR3 size: 15 residues. The CDR3 spells CASSLGTVYQETQYF. CDR3 nucleotide sequence: TGTGCCAGCAGCTTGGGGACAGTATACCAAGAGACCCAGTACTTC.

The chain recombines TRBV5-6 with TRBJ1-1; D is uncertain. The V gene lost 5 bases and the J gene lost 3 bases, with 11 bases spanning the gap. There are 13 residues in the CDR3. CDR1 is SGHDT, CDR2 YYEEEE, per germline. CDR3 in amino acids: CASSSLEHTEAFF. CDR3 sequence (DNA): TGTGCCAGCAGTTCCCTCGAGCACACTGAAGCTTTCTTT. Combining the CDR3 with reference TRBV5-6 and TRBJ1-1 gives the whole variable domain DAGVTQSPTHLIKTRGQQVTLRCSPKSGHDTVSWYQQALGQGPQFIFQYYEEEERQRGNFPDRFSGHQFPNYSSELNVNALLLGDSALYLCASSSLEHTEAFFGQGTRLTVV.

V is TRBV5-1 and J is TRBJ1-6; D gene unclear. The V end was cut by 4 bases, the J end by 0 bases, with 8 bases between. The CDR3 length is 15 residues. Germline CDR1 is SGHRS and CDR2 is YFSETQ. The DNA of the CDR3 is TGCGCCAGCAGCACACAAAACTCCTATAATTCACCCCTCCACTTT. It encodes CASSTQNSYNSPLHF.

J is TRBJ2-4 and V is TRBV19; 9 nucleotides match TRBD1. Trimming removed 6 bases from V and 6 bases from J; junction bases left unmatched: 3. CDR1 LNHDA and CDR2 SQIVND come from the germline V gene (reference sequence). There are 13 residues in the CDR3. The CDR3 DNA reads TGTGCCAGTAGACGGGGACAGGGAAACATTCAGTACTTC. As protein: CASRRGQGNIQYF.

This clone appeared once. The chain combines TRBV30 with TRBJ1-2; possibly TRBD1 for D (6 bases). The germline V gene has CDR1 GTSNPN and CDR2 SVGIG (reference sequence). The CDR3 length is 13 residues. V lost 0 bases and J lost 4, with 9 bases in between. This CDR3 reads CAWSVTGPYGYTF. The CDR3 region has the DNA TGTGCCTGGAGTGTCACAGGGCCCTATGGCTACACCTTC.

The chain is built from TRBV19 and TRBJ1-1; 8 nucleotides match TRBD1. The CDR3 has 14 residues. Per germline, CDR1 LNHDA and CDR2 SQIVND (reference sequence). V gave up 5 bases and J gave up 6 bases; unmatched junction bases: 8. CDR3 sequence reads: CASSPGTGLAEAFF. CDR3 coding DNA: TGTGCCAGTAGTCCCGGGACAGGTTTGGCTGAAGCTTTCTTT.

This sequence joins TRBV7-2 and TRBJ2-1; TRBD2 matches at 14 bases. CDR3 size: 16 residues. V shed 5 bases, J shed 3 bases, and the junction held 3 bases outside the gene matches. Germline CDR1 SGHTA, CDR2 FQGNSA. This CDR3 reads CASSLGTSGSYNEQFF. In DNA form, the CDR3 reads TGTGCCAGCAGCCTAGGGACTAGCGGGAGCTACAATGAGCAGTTCTTC.